The 12 T cell receptor beta chains given below trace back to one sample, sequenced in a study of memory CD4+ T cells and cytomegalovirus serostatus. The sort gate was single viable CD3+CD4+CD8-CD45RO+ cells for memory CD4+ T cells. Repertoires were generated with immunoSEQ multiplex PCR, while TCRdb's copy carries only in-frame clones and drops some. The sample lists about 27,000 clones, about 80% seen once, with more than 0.55% in the top ten. The sequenced sample was memory CD4+ T cells from blood. These receptor sequences come from an adult in good health and CMV-seronegative.

This chain joins TRBV4-1 and TRBJ1-4; D is perhaps TRBD1 (6 bases). The germline V and J ends were trimmed by 2 bases and 0 bases, with 16 bases remaining between them. Germline V gene data show CDR1 as MGHRA and CDR2 as YSYEKL. The CDR3 runs 18 residues. The CDR3 sequence: CASSQMNRARATNEKLFF. Here the CDR3 DNA reads TGCGCCAGCAGCCAAATGAACAGGGCCCGTGCAACTAATGAAAAACTGTTTTTT.

The chain has TRBV19 and TRBJ1-6; 8 bases line up with TRBD1. The V segment lost 5 bases and the J segment 7 bases; nucleotides outside the gene matches: 4. This CDR3 comprises 14 residues. CDR1 is LNHDA and CDR2 is SQIVND in the germline V gene (reference sequence). Here the CDR3 reads CASSGGQENSPLHF. CDR3 nucleotide sequence: TGTGCCAGTAGTGGGGGACAGGAGAATTCACCCCTCCACTTT.

This clone was counted a few times. The chain combines TRBV4-1 with TRBJ1-2; D possibly corresponds to TRBD1 (6 bases). V lost 2 bases, J lost 0 bases, and 10 bases lay in between. The CDR3 runs to 15 residues. Germline V gene lookup returns CDR1 MGHRA and CDR2 YSYEKL. The CDR3 nucleotides read TGCGCCAGCAGCCAACGACAGGAACCTAACTATGGCTACACCTTC. Protein sequence: CASSQRQEPNYGYTF.

This clone was counted once. The chain recombines TRBV5-4 with TRBJ1-4, with 10 bases that match TRBD1. Germline trimming cut 0 bases from V and 8 bases from J; bases unmatched to any gene: 4. The CDR3 is 15 residues long. Germline V CDR1 and CDR2: SGHNT, YYREEE (reference sequence). CDR3 nucleotides: TGTGCCAGCAGCTTGGGTGGGACAGGGGCCGAAAAACTGTTTTTT. Encoded protein: CASSLGGTGAEKLFF.

This clone was counted a single time. V is TRBV11-2 and J is TRBJ2-7; TRBD1 matches at 7 bases. Germline assignment: CDR1 SGHAT and CDR2 FQNNGV. The CDR3 has 14 amino acids. With 4 bases clipped from V and 6 bases from J, the junction kept 9 bases outside the gene matches. In DNA form, the CDR3 reads TGTGCCAGCAGCTCAAGGGGGTGGGACAGCGAGCAGTACTTC. It yields the protein CASSSRGWDSEQYF.

The chain carries TRBV19 and TRBJ2-7; 8 bases are shared with TRBD1. With V trimmed by 5 bases and J by 5 bases, 8 bases remained unmatched. The CDR3 extends over 14 amino acids. Germline lookup yields CDR1 LNHDA and CDR2 SQIVND (reference sequence). CDR3 coding DNA: TGTGCCAGTAGTTCCTTGGACAGGGTGGACGAGCAGTACTTC. The encoded protein is CASSSLDRVDEQYF.

The chain is built from TRBV5-4 and TRBJ2-3, with 10 bases lining up with TRBD1. The CDR3 sequence is 15 residues long. The V segment lost 4 bases and the J segment 0 bases; nucleotides outside the gene matches: 2. Germline V gene sequence: CDR1 SGHNT, CDR2 YYREEE (reference sequence). CDR3 loop: CASSRDRGSTDTQYF. CDR3 nucleotides: TGTGCCAGCAGCCGGGACAGGGGTAGCACAGATACGCAGTATTTT. Complete variable domain (other parts from reference TRBV5-4 and TRBJ2-3): ETGVTQSPTHLIKTRGQQVTLRCSSQSGHNTVSWYQQALGQGPQFIFQYYREEENGRGNFPPRFSGLQFPNYSSELNVNALELDDSALYLCASSRDRGSTDTQYFGPGTRLTVL.

The chain links TRBV2 to TRBJ1-4; D remains ambiguous. CDR3 length: 15 amino acids. V gave up 0 bases and J gave up 8 bases, with 13 bases separating them. CDR1 is SNHLY, CDR2 FYNNEI, per germline. The CDR3 DNA reads as TGTGCCAGCAGTGAAGCATGGAAGGAGGGAGAAAAACTGTTTTTT. Encoded protein: CASSEAWKEGEKLFF.

In its sample, this clone was seen a few times. V gene TRBV2 combines with J gene TRBJ1-2, with 9 positions matching TRBD1. J was trimmed by 8 bases and V by 7 bases; bases with no gene match: 11. CDR1 and CDR2 from the germline V gene are SNHLY and FYNNEI. This CDR3 region has 14 residues. The CDR3 DNA sequence: TGTGCCAGCATGCCGGGACAGGGCATTAGGGGCTACACCTTC. Its translation is CASMPGQGIRGYTF.

This rearrangement joins TRBV6-5 to TRBJ2-1, with D perhaps matching TRBD1 (5 bases). The CDR3 loop spans 13 amino acids. Trimming took off 2 bases at V and 10 bases at J, with 12 bases between the two ends. Germline V CDR1 and CDR2: MNHEY, SVGAGI. Here the CDR3 DNA reads TGTGCCAGCAGTTACGGCAGACCAGGGGAGCAGTTCTTC. The encoded protein is CASSYGRPGEQFF.

This rearrangement joins TRBV7-8 to TRBJ1-4, with a weak D call TRBD1 (6 bases). Germline loops: CDR1 SGHVS, CDR2 FQNEAQ. This CDR3 comprises 15 residues. Trimming removed 2 bases from V and 8 bases from J, with 15 bases in between. CDR3 sequence: CASSLLAGEGEKLFF. The CDR3 DNA is TGTGCCAGCAGCTTATTGGCAGGGGAAGGGGAAAAACTGTTTTTT.

This chain links TRBV25-1 with TRBJ1-5, with D unclear. This CDR3 region has 14 residues. Trimming stripped 3 bases from V and 4 bases from J, with 10 bases between. Germline V gives CDR1 MGHDK, CDR2 SYGVNS. In DNA, the CDR3 is TGTGCCAGCAGTGATGTACGGTATAATCAGCCCCAGCATTTT. Amino acids: CASSDVRYNQPQHF.